Shown below are 32 T cell receptor beta chains from a single sample sequenced in a study of T cell responses to AZD1222 COVID-19 vaccine. Generated by immunoSEQ multiplex PCR, the TCRdb table keeps only in-frame clones and is missing some. The sample has 150,000 or so clones, about 92% seen once. The sequenced sample was peripheral blood, obtained 28 days after the second AZD1222 dose. The receptors here all came from an adult who received the AZD1222 COVID-19 vaccine.

V gene TRBV5-1 combines with J gene TRBJ2-5; weak D call: TRBD2 (5 bases). With 0 bases removed from V and 4 bases from J, the gap between germline ends came to 16 bases. The CDR3 totals 16 residues. Per the germline V gene, CDR1 is SGHRS and CDR2 is YFSETQ. The CDR3 DNA reads as TGCGCCAGCAGCTTGGCTGCGCGGACCGGGATAGAGACCCAGTACTTC. Its translation is CASSLAARTGIETQYF.

The genes are TRBV24-1 and TRBJ2-1; 7 nucleotides align to TRBD1. This CDR3 region has 16 residues. In germline, CDR1 is KGHDR, CDR2 SFDVKD. V lost 2 bases, J lost 2 bases, and 5 bases stayed unmatched. The DNA for the CDR3 is TGTGCCACCAGTGATTCGTACAGGGGACCCTACAATGAGCAGTTCTTC. It specifies CATSDSYRGPYNEQFF.

The chain uses TRBV19 and TRBJ2-1, with D perhaps assigned TRBD1 or TRBD2 (5 bases each). The germline V and J ends were trimmed by 3 bases and 5 bases, with 14 bases remaining between them. Germline loops: CDR1 LNHDA, CDR2 SQIVND (reference sequence). The CDR3 spans 15 residues. The DNA of the CDR3 is TGTGCCAGTAGTATGACGGGGACGTTGAACAATGAGCAGTTCTTC. Translation: CASSMTGTLNNEQFF.

This clone was recorded only once. The V and J genes are TRBV10-3 and TRBJ1-1, with 9 bases aligning to TRBD1. V shed 9 bases, J shed 0 bases, and the junction held 5 bases outside the gene matches. CDR1 is ENHRY, CDR2 SYGVKD, per germline. The CDR3 has 14 amino acids. The CDR3 reads CAMGGTGLNTEAFF. The CDR3 bases are TGTGCCATGGGGGGGACAGGGTTGAACACTGAAGCTTTCTTT.

This clone has just one count. The J gene is TRBJ2-1, the V gene TRBV29-1; tentatively, D is TRBD1 (6 bases). Germline assignment: CDR1 SQVTM and CDR2 ANQGSEA. V was trimmed by 4 bases and J by 6 bases, leaving 13 bases between them. The CDR3 has 13 residues. The CDR3 nucleotides read TGCAGCGTTGCAGGACAGTTCGGCAATGAGCAGTTCTTC. Translated: CSVAGQFGNEQFF.

This chain connects TRBV10-3 to TRBJ2-1, with D maybe TRBD1 (6 bases). V lost 0 bases to trimming and J lost 14 bases, with 20 bases between them. The CDR3 contains 15 residues. In germline, CDR1 is ENHRY, CDR2 SYGVKD. The CDR3 bases are TGTGCCATCAGTGAGTCTAGGGACAACCTCGAGGGGAAGTTCTTC. It specifies CAISESRDNLEGKFF.

The chain has TRBV11-2 and TRBJ2-7, with D possibly being TRBD1 (6 bases). Trimming took off 2 bases at V and 1 base at J, with 12 bases between the two ends. Germline CDR1 is SGHAT and CDR2 is FQNNGV. The CDR3 is 15 amino acids. The CDR3 loop is CASSLRQGTSYEQYF. CDR3 sequence (DNA): TGTGCCAGCAGCTTACGCCAGGGGACGTCCTACGAGCAGTACTTC.

The CDR3 coding sequence is TGTGCCAGCAGCTCCACACGCCCGGCTAGCGGGAGAAAAGAGACCCAGTACTTC. It translates to CASSSTRPASGRKETQYF. The chain employs TRBV9 and TRBJ2-5, with TRBD2 identical over 10 bases. J lost 3 bases, V lost 4 bases, and 15 bases had no gene match. Germline V gene lookup returns CDR1 SGDLS and CDR2 YYNGEE. This CDR3 contains 18 residues.

V and J are TRBV3-1 (or the pseudogene TRBV3-2) and TRBJ2-2, with TRBD1 matching 7 bases. CDR3 length: 12 amino acids. V was clipped by 3 bases and J by 14 bases; unmatched bases: 6. Germline assignment: CDR1 LGHDT and CDR2 YNNKEL (reference sequence). CDR3 loop: CASSQGQTPLFF. The CDR3, as DNA: TGTGCCAGCAGCCAGGGACAGACTCCACTGTTTTTT.

The sample holds a few counts of this clone. The chain joins TRBV27 to TRBJ2-7; D ambiguous. Germline CDR1 MNHEY, CDR2 SMNVEV (reference sequence). CDR3 size: 11 residues. Trimming took off 7 bases at V and 3 bases at J, with 7 bases between the two ends. The CDR3 region is CASTTNYEQYF. The CDR3 DNA sequence: TGTGCCAGCACCACCAACTACGAGCAGTACTTC.

The rearrangement uses TRBV27 and TRBJ1-2; D perhaps matches TRBD1 (6 bases). The CDR3 has 14 residues. V was trimmed by 2 bases and J by 5 bases, leaving 12 bases between them. Per the germline V gene, CDR1 is MNHEY and CDR2 is SMNVEV (reference sequence). The CDR3 region has the DNA TGTGCCAGCAGTTTAACTACAGGGTCTTATGGCTACACCTTC. This sequence encodes CASSLTTGSYGYTF.

This clone was recorded a few times. The CDR3 DNA reads TGTGCCAGCAGCTTAGTCGCGGGAGGCTCCTACAATGAGCAGTTCTTC. Translating gives CASSLVAGGSYNEQFF. This sequence joins TRBV7-9 and TRBJ2-1, with 8 bases fitting TRBD2. V trimming: 1 base; J trimming: 0 bases; junction bases outside the gene matches: 2. Germline V CDR1 and CDR2: SEHNR, FQNEAQ (reference sequence). There are 16 residues in the CDR3.

The gene calls are TRBV7-3 and TRBJ2-2; 7 bases agree with TRBD1. The V segment lost 5 bases and the J segment 0 bases; nucleotides outside the gene matches: 3. CDR3 length: 15 residues. The germline gives CDR1 SGHTA, CDR2 FQGTGA. Here the CDR3 reads CASSIGQANTGELFF. The CDR3 DNA follows: TGTGCCAGCAGCATCGGACAGGCGAACACCGGGGAGCTGTTTTTT.

This clone has only one observation. V usage is TRBV7-9 and J usage is TRBJ2-1; TRBD2 matches at 7 bases. After removal of 3 bases from V and 5 bases from J, the junction contained 16 bases not matched to a gene. The CDR3 contains 18 residues. Germline CDR1 SEHNR, CDR2 FQNEAQ (reference sequence). In DNA, the CDR3 is TGTGCCAGCAGCTTGGGTGGGTCGTCGGGGAGCGGGGACAATGAGCAGTTCTTC. This gives the protein CASSLGGSSGSGDNEQFF.

The J gene is TRBJ1-3, the V gene TRBV19; maybe TRBD1 (5 bases). This CDR3 comprises 15 residues. Germline values: CDR1 LNHDA, CDR2 SQIVND (reference sequence). V was cut by 5 bases and J by 0 bases, with 11 bases left in between. As DNA, the CDR3 is TGTGCCAGTAGTGACAGACAGCTCTCTGGAAACACCATATATTTT. It encodes CASSDRQLSGNTIYF.

The gene calls are TRBV19 and TRBJ2-3; 14 positions match TRBD2. CDR1 and CDR2 from the germline V gene are LNHDA and SQIVND (reference sequence). The CDR3 is 17 amino acids. Trimming took 3 bases from V and 2 from J; bases not matched to a gene: 4. The CDR3 sequence: CASSIGTSGSLTDTQYF. The DNA for the CDR3 is TGTGCCAGTAGTATCGGGACTAGCGGGAGTCTCACAGATACGCAGTATTTT.

The rearrangement links TRBV2 to TRBJ2-2, with a weak D call TRBD2 (6 bases). The CDR3 totals 15 residues. The germline V gene encodes CDR1 SNHLY and CDR2 FYNNEI. The germline V and J ends were trimmed by 8 bases and 1 base, with 14 bases remaining between them. The CDR3 bases are TGTGCCAGCTGCCGGGACTCAAGGAACACCGGGGAGCTGTTTTTT. Amino acid sequence: CASCRDSRNTGELFF.

V gene TRBV28 combines with J gene TRBJ1-2; the D gene is possibly TRBD1 (5 bases). V lost 4 bases to trimming and J lost 2 bases, with 14 bases between them. This CDR3 has 15 residues. Germline loops: CDR1 MDHEN, CDR2 SYDVKM. CDR3 in amino acids: CASSSPGAGNYGYTF. The CDR3 bases are TGTGCCAGCAGTTCCCCCGGGGCAGGGAACTATGGCTACACCTTC.

The J gene is TRBJ2-5, the V gene TRBV5-1; maybe TRBD2 (5 bases). The length of the CDR3 is 14 residues. With 0 bases removed from V and 5 bases from J, the gap between germline ends came to 11 bases. CDR1 and CDR2 from the germline V gene are SGHRS and YFSETQ. CDR3 sequence reads: CASSLGLSGETQYF. Here the CDR3 DNA reads TGCGCCAGCAGCTTGGGCCTCTCGGGGGAGACCCAGTACTTC. The whole variable domain, filled in from reference TRBV5-1 and TRBJ2-5, reads KAGVTQTPRYLIKTRGQQVTLSCSPISGHRSVSWYQQTPGQGLQFLFEYFSETQRNKGNFPGRFSGRQFSNSRSEMNVSTLELGDSALYLCASSLGLSGETQYFGPGTRLLVL.

The rearrangement joins TRBV9 to TRBJ2-1; 13 bases align to TRBD2. V dropped 3 bases and J dropped 5; count of bases not matched to a gene: 5. The CDR3 contains 16 residues. Looked up from germline, CDR1 is SGDLS and CDR2 is YYNGEE. The DNA of the CDR3 is TGTGCCAGCAGCGGAATACTAGCGGGAGGGGACAATGAGCAGTTCTTC. This encodes CASSGILAGGDNEQFF.

The V call is TRBV2, the J call TRBJ1-3; D gene ambiguous. The CDR3 length is 15 residues. V dropped 7 bases and J dropped 0 bases, with 13 bases sitting between them. Germline values: CDR1 SNHLY, CDR2 FYNNEI. CDR3 amino acids: CASTETLGSGNTIYF. The CDR3 DNA reads as TGTGCCAGCACCGAGACCCTGGGCTCTGGAAACACCATATATTTT.

V and J are TRBV27 and TRBJ1-1; weak D call: TRBD1 (6 bases). This CDR3 contains 15 residues. V was trimmed by 5 bases and J by 0 bases, leaving 13 bases between them. Germline CDR1 is MNHEY and CDR2 is SMNVEV (reference sequence). The CDR3 spells CASSLGQRLNTEAFF. For the CDR3, the DNA is TGTGCCAGCAGTCTAGGACAGCGGTTGAACACTGAAGCTTTCTTT.

This chain links TRBV24-1 with TRBJ2-5, with 7 bases identical to TRBD2. The V and J ends lost 4 bases and 4 bases, in that order; junction bases with no gene match: 14. The length of the CDR3 is 17 residues. The V gene's germline CDR1 is KGHDR and CDR2 SFDVKD. The CDR3 bases are TGTGCCACCAGTGACCTCAGCCCAGCGGGGCCCGGAGAGACCCAGTACTTC. It translates to CATSDLSPAGPGETQYF.

This clone showed up just a few times. Here the CDR3 DNA reads TGCGCCAGCAGCCAAGATCAGCTAGGCGGGAGGATAAACGAGCAGTACTTC. Translating gives CASSQDQLGGRINEQYF. The rearrangement links TRBV4-3 to TRBJ2-7, with 8 bases identical to TRBD2. The CDR3 runs to 17 residues. Germline CDR1 reads LGHNA; CDR2 reads YSLEER. The V and J ends lost 0 bases and 5 bases, in that order; junction bases with no gene match: 12.

This chain connects TRBV10-3 to TRBJ2-7, with TRBD2 identical over 11 bases. The trim removed 0 bases at V and 5 bases at J, leaving 0 bases unmatched. This CDR3 spans 14 amino acids. Germline values: CDR1 ENHRY, CDR2 SYGVKD. The CDR3 nucleotides read TGTGCCATCAGTGAGTCACTAGCGGGAGACGAGCAGTACTTC. Translation: CAISESLAGDEQYF.

This chain links TRBV28 with TRBJ2-1, with 9 bases lining up with TRBD2. The CDR3 loop spans 16 amino acids. Germline V CDR1 and CDR2: MDHEN, SYDVKM. Unmatched junction bases numbered 14, after V lost 5 bases and J lost 9 bases. In DNA, the CDR3 is TGTGCCAGCAGTCCCGCTAGCGGGACCAATCTCCGTGAGCAGTTCTTC. Translated: CASSPASGTNLREQFF.

This chain uses TRBV3-1 (or the pseudogene TRBV3-2) with TRBJ2-5; no reliable D call. The CDR3 has 16 residues. Trimming shortened V by 4 bases and J by 2 bases, and 17 bases separated the two germline ends. Germline CDR1 LGHDT, CDR2 YNNKEL (reference sequence). DNA for the CDR3: TGTGCCAGCAGCCCCGGGCTGCTGCCGTTTCAAGAGACCCAGTACTTC. The encoded protein is CASSPGLLPFQETQYF.

This clone is a singleton in its sample. This chain connects TRBV29-1 to TRBJ2-7; D gene unclear. Trimming left V 4 bases short and J 6 bases short, with 16 bases between. There are 13 residues in the CDR3. The V gene's germline CDR1 is SQVTM and CDR2 ANQGSEA. The CDR3 DNA reads TGCAGCGTTGGGCAATTAGAAGGCCTCGAGCAGTACTTC. Translated: CSVGQLEGLEQYF.

The chain couples TRBV19 to TRBJ2-2, with 10 nucleotides matching TRBD1. V lost 11 bases and J lost 5; bases outside the gene matches: 8. CDR3 length: 14 residues. Germline lookup yields CDR1 LNHDA and CDR2 SQIVND (reference sequence). The CDR3 loop reads CAEGQGGETGELFF. CDR3 nucleotides: TGTGCCGAAGGACAGGGGGGAGAGACCGGGGAGCTGTTTTTT.

CDR3 in DNA: TGTGCCTCGTCTGGGAGTCGGGACATATCTAACTATGGCTACACCTTC. It codes for CASSGSRDISNYGYTF. V is TRBV19 and J is TRBJ1-2; possibly TRBD1 for D (6 bases). V lost 11 bases and J lost 0, with 22 bases in between. The germline CDR1 and CDR2 sequences are LNHDA and SQIVND (reference sequence). The CDR3 spans 16 residues.

The V and J genes are TRBV6-5 and TRBJ1-1; D remains unclear. Trimming cost V 7 bases and J 2 bases, with 14 bases left between them. The CDR3 extends over 14 amino acids. Germline CDR1 reads MNHEY; CDR2 reads SVGAGI. The chain's CDR3 is CASTWQEFNTEAFF. DNA of the CDR3: TGTGCCAGCACCTGGCAGGAGTTTAACACTGAAGCTTTCTTT.

The rearrangement uses TRBV7-2 and TRBJ2-2; D call uncertain. The V gene lost 5 bases and the J gene lost 4 bases, with 8 bases spanning the gap. The germline V gene encodes CDR1 SGHTA and CDR2 FQGNSA. The CDR3 has 13 amino acids. CDR3 residues: CASSQVLTGELFF. The CDR3 DNA reads as TGTGCCAGCAGCCAAGTCCTCACCGGGGAGCTGTTTTTT.